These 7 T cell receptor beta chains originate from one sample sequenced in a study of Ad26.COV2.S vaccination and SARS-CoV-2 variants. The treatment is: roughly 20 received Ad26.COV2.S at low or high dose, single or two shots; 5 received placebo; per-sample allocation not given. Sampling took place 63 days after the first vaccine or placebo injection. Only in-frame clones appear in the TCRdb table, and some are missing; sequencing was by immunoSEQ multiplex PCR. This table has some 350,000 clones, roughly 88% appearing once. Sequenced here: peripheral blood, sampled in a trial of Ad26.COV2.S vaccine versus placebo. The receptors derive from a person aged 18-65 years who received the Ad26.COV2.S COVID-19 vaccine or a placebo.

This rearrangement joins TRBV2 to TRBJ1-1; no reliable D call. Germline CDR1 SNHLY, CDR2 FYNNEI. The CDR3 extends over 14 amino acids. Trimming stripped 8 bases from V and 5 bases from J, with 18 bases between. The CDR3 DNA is TGTGCCAGCGGCCAGGAAAAGGGTGGGACTGAAGCTTTCTTT. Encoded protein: CASGQEKGGTEAFF. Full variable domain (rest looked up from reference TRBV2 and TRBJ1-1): EPEVTQTPSHQVTQMGQEVILRCVPISNHLYFYWYRQILGQKVEFLVSFYNNEISEKSEIFDDQFSVERPDGSNFTLKIRSTKLEDSAMYFCASGQEKGGTEAFFGQGTRLTVV.

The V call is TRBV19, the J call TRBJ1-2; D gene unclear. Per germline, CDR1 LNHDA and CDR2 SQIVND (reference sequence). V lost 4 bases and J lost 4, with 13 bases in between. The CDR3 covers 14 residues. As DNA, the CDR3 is TGTGCCAGTAGTACGCCAGACACACTCTATGGCTACACCTTC. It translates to CASSTPDTLYGYTF.

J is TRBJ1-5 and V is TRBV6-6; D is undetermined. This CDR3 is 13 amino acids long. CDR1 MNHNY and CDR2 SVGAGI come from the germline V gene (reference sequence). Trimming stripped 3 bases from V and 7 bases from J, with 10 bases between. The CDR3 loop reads CASSYSGAQPQHF. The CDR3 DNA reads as TGTGCCAGCAGTTATTCGGGAGCCCAGCCCCAGCATTTT.

The CDR3 sequence is CAWRRLASHTDTQYF. The CDR3, as DNA: TGTGCCTGGAGAAGACTAGCTTCCCACACAGATACGCAGTATTTT. The rearrangement links TRBV30 to TRBJ2-3; 7 nucleotides align to TRBD2. The trim removed 3 bases at V and 2 bases at J, leaving 8 bases unmatched. The CDR3 extends over 15 amino acids. Germline V gene sequence: CDR1 GTSNPN, CDR2 SVGIG (reference sequence).

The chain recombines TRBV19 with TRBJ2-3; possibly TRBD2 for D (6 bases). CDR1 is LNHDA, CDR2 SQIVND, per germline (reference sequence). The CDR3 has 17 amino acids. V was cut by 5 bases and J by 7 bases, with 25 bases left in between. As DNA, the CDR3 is TGTGCCAGTAGTCCCGGGGGAACCGGAGCTGGGATAAATACGCAGTATTTT. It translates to CASSPGGTGAGINTQYF. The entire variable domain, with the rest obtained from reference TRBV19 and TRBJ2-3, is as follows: DGGITQSPKYLFRKEGQNVTLSCEQNLNHDAMYWYRQDPGQGLRLIYYSQIVNDFQKGDIAEGYSVSREKKESFPLTVTSAQKNPTAFYLCASSPGGTGAGINTQYFGPGTRLTVL.

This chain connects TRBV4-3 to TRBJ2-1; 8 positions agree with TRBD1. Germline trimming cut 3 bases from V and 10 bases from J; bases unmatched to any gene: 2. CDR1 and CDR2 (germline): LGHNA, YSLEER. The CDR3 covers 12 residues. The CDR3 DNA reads TGCGCCAGCAGCCAGAGGACAGGGGAGCAGTTCTTC. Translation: CASSQRTGEQFF.

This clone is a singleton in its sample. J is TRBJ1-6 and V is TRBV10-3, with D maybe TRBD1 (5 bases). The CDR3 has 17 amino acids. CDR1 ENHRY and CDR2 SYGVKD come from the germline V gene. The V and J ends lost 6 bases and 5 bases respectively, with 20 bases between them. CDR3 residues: CAIRVSVGAGNNSPLHF. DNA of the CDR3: TGTGCCATCAGAGTATCGGTTGGGGCAGGCAATAATTCACCCCTCCACTTT.